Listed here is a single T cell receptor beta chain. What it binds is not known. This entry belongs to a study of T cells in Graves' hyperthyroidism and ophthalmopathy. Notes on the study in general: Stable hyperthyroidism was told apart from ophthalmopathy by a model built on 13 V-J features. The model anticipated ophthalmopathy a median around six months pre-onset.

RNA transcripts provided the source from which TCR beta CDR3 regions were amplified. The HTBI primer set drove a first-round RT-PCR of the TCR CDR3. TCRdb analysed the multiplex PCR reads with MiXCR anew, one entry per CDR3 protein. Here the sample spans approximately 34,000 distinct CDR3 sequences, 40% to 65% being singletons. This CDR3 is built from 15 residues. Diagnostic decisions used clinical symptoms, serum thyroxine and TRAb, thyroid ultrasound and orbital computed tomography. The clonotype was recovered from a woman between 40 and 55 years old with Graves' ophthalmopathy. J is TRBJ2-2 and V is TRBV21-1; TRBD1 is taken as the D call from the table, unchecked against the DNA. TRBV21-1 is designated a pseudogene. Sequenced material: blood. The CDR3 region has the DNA TGTGCCAGCAGCAAGCCGGGACAGGGTAACGGGGAGCTGTTTTTT. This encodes CASSKPGQGNGELFF.